Only a few counts were recorded for the clone carrying this TCR beta chain. Deletions cut 9 bases from V and 3 bases from J, with 11 bases between. The CDR3 totals 13 residues. Germline CDR1 SEHNR, CDR2 FQNEAQ (reference sequence). The sample comes from a study of blood T cells in healthy people across ages. Next came a second PCR, run for about 6 to 12 cycles, which used a sample-barcoded 5' primer along with a J-beta primer mix. TCRdb reprocessed the 5' RACE reads with MiXCR, giving one entry per CDR3 protein. The sample lists some 1.4 million distinct CDR3 sequences, around 39% occurring once. This TCR derives from a woman between 18 and 29 years old in good health. The sequenced material came from blood. This chain connects TRBV7-9 to TRBJ2-2, with a weak D call TRBD2 (6 bases). CDR3 in amino acids: CAREGTYTGELFF. CDR3 sequence (DNA): TGTGCCAGAGAAGGGACTTACACCGGGGAGCTGTTTTTT.